One and the same sample provided the 10 T cell receptor beta chains below, sequenced in a study of naive and memory T cell subsets. General study points: Especially in CD8 cells, naive repertoires contained a few larger clonotypes, possibly CD45RA-re-expressing memory cells.

No antigen has been identified for these receptors. Both TRBC1 and TRBC2 were covered by a beta constant-region primer of two equimolar oligonucleotides. Four rounds of PCR amplified the ligated cDNA using nested alpha and beta constant-region primers plus SP2. Each CDR3 protein is one row after TCRdb ran MiXCR on the UMI-ligation and nested PCR reads. The table includes roughly 97,000 distinct CDR3 sequences, about 14% detected once. Sample: naive CD8+ T cells from blood. These TCRs come from a human donor in good health.

The V and J genes are TRBV14 and TRBJ1-1; 8 positions agree with TRBD1. Trimming took 2 bases from V and 6 from J; bases not matched to a gene: 5. CDR3 size: 14 residues. CDR1 and CDR2 (germline): SGHDN, FVKESK. The CDR3 DNA sequence: TGTGCCAGCAGCCAATGGACAGGGATCGCTGAAGCTTTCTTT. It translates to CASSQWTGIAEAFF. Full variable domain (outside the CDR3, taken from reference TRBV14 and TRBJ1-1): EAGVTQFPSHSVIEKGQTVTLRCDPISGHDNLYWYRRVMGKEIKFLLHFVKESKQDESGMPNNRFLAERTGGTYSTLKVQPAELEDSGVYFCASSQWTGIAEAFFGQGTRLTVV.

This clonotype was counted ten times or more. The chain joins TRBV6-5 to TRBJ1-1; D gene ambiguous. V lost 0 bases and J 1 base, leaving 6 bases between the germline ends. The CDR3 contains 14 residues. Germline CDR1 MNHEY, CDR2 SVGAGI. The CDR3 DNA sequence: TGTGCCAGCAGTTACTCGAACGAGAACACTGAAGCTTTCTTT. Translated: CASSYSNENTEAFF.

Ten or more counts support this clonotype. This chain joins TRBV14 and TRBJ2-3; D not resolved. The CDR3 is 13 residues long. CDR1 and CDR2 (germline): SGHDN, FVKESK. V lost 2 bases, J lost 3 bases, and 6 bases lay in between. Here the CDR3 reads CASSQYPTDTQYF. CDR3 in DNA: TGTGCCAGCAGCCAATATCCGACAGATACGCAGTATTTT.

The chain combines TRBV7-8 with TRBJ1-5; TRBD1 might be the D (5 bases). CDR1 and CDR2 (germline): SGHVS, FQNEAQ. Trimming took off 1 base at V and 2 bases at J, with 9 bases between the two ends. CDR3 length: 15 residues. The CDR3 bases are TGTGCCAGCAGCTTAGGGGGCGGGGGCAATCAGCCCCAGCATTTT. It is translated as CASSLGGGGNQPQHF.

The chain joins TRBV20-1 to TRBJ2-1; 7 bases line up with TRBD1. There are 12 residues in the CDR3. J was trimmed by 4 bases and V by 6 bases; bases with no gene match: 3. Looked up from germline, CDR1 is DFQATT and CDR2 is SNEGSKA (reference sequence). The CDR3 bases are TGCAGTGCCACGACAGGGTACAATGAGCAGTTCTTC. It translates to CSATTGYNEQFF.

The chain is built from TRBV5-1 and TRBJ1-5, with a tentative D call TRBD1 (6 bases). V dropped 4 bases and J dropped 6 bases, with 11 bases sitting between them. In germline, CDR1 is SGHRS, CDR2 YFSETQ. The CDR3 spans 13 residues. DNA of the CDR3: TGCGCCAGCAGCGAGGGGGTGGGTCAGCCCCAGCATTTT. Translating it yields CASSEGVGQPQHF.

This clonotype was seen more than once but under ten times. J is TRBJ2-3 and V is TRBV29-1; 10 nucleotides align to TRBD2. CDR3 length: 15 residues. The germline V gene has CDR1 SQVTM and CDR2 ANQGSEA. The junction had 9 bases not matched to a gene; V was cut back by 5 bases and J by 4 bases. The CDR3: CSVWLAGDFADTQYF. For the CDR3, the DNA is TGCAGCGTTTGGCTAGCGGGAGATTTTGCAGATACGCAGTATTTT.

This clonotype was counted only a few times. The rearrangement links TRBV6-1 to TRBJ1-1; TRBD1 might be the D (6 bases). The ends were cut back, 3 bases at V and 0 bases at J, with 8 bases in the middle. The CDR3 totals 14 residues. The V gene's germline CDR1 is MNHNS and CDR2 SASEGT. The CDR3, as DNA: TGTGCCAGCAGTGACCCAGGGGTGAACACTGAAGCTTTCTTT. As protein: CASSDPGVNTEAFF.

This rearrangement joins TRBV27 to TRBJ2-7; D is possibly TRBD2 (5 bases). Germline values: CDR1 MNHEY, CDR2 SMNVEV (reference sequence). The CDR3 consists of 13 residues. The ends were cut back, 5 bases at V and 0 bases at J, with 8 bases in the middle. The CDR3 protein is CASSVRDSYEQYF. CDR3 nucleotide sequence: TGTGCCAGCAGTGTTCGGGACTCCTACGAGCAGTACTTC.

This clonotype was picked up a small number of times. The V and J genes are TRBV29-1 and TRBJ2-2; D call uncertain. The germline V and J ends were trimmed by 1 base and 4 bases, with 10 bases remaining between them. CDR1 is SQVTM and CDR2 is ANQGSEA in the germline V gene. CDR3 size: 14 residues. The CDR3 protein is CSVEVPSGTGELFF. Here the CDR3 DNA reads TGCAGCGTTGAAGTCCCTTCGGGCACCGGGGAGCTGTTTTTT.